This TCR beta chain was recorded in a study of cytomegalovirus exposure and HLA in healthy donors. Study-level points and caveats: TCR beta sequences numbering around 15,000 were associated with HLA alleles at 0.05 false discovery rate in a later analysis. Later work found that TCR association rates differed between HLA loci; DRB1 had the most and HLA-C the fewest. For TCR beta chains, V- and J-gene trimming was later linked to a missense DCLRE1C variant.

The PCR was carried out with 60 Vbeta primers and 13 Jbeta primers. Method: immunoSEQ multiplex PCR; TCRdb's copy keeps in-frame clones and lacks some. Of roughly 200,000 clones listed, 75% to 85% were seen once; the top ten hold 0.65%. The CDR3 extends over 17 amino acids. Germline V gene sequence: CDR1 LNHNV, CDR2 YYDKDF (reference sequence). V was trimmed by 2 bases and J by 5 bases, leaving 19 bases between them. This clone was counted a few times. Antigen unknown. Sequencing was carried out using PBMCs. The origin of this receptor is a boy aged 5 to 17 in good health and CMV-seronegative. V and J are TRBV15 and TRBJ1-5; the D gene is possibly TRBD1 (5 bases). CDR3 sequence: CATSRPGGEMGDQPQHF. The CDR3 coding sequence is TGTGCCACCAGCAGACCGGGGGGGGAGATGGGGGATCAGCCCCAGCATTTT.